This TCR beta chain was recovered during a study of human T cells and chemical hapten exposure. The study, taken as a whole, reports: The study found that DPC sensitization did not change TCRs above 1 in 1000 frequency.

The CDR3 contains 17 residues. V gave up 0 bases and J gave up 1 base, with 10 bases separating them. Germline CDR1 reads LGHNA; CDR2 reads YSLEER. Separate cDNA molecules received unique molecular identifiers, which the library attached to them. TCRdb ran MiXCR on the RACE reads and lists one entry per CDR3 protein. This sample yields roughly 120,000 distinct CDR3 sequences, of which roughly 10% are seen a single time; about 3.4% belongs to the top ten. This clonotype was counted ten times or more. Antigen: not known. As to time point: patch test 2, 6 weeks after DPC sensitization. Treatment denoted: therapeutic diphenylcyclopropenone sensitization with weekly scalp DPC.

This clonotype was sampled from a woman in her forties with alopecia areata. Some clones in this sample may be carry-over from other donors' samples. The V and J genes are TRBV4-3 and TRBJ2-6, with D perhaps TRBD1 (5 bases). Here the sequenced sample was whole blood, taken in connection with sensitization to the hapten diphenylcyclopropenone (DPC). The CDR3 loop reads CASSQEGSGSGANVLTF. CDR3 nucleotides: TGCGCCAGCAGCCAAGAGGGTTCAGGGTCTGGGGCCAACGTCCTGACTTTC.